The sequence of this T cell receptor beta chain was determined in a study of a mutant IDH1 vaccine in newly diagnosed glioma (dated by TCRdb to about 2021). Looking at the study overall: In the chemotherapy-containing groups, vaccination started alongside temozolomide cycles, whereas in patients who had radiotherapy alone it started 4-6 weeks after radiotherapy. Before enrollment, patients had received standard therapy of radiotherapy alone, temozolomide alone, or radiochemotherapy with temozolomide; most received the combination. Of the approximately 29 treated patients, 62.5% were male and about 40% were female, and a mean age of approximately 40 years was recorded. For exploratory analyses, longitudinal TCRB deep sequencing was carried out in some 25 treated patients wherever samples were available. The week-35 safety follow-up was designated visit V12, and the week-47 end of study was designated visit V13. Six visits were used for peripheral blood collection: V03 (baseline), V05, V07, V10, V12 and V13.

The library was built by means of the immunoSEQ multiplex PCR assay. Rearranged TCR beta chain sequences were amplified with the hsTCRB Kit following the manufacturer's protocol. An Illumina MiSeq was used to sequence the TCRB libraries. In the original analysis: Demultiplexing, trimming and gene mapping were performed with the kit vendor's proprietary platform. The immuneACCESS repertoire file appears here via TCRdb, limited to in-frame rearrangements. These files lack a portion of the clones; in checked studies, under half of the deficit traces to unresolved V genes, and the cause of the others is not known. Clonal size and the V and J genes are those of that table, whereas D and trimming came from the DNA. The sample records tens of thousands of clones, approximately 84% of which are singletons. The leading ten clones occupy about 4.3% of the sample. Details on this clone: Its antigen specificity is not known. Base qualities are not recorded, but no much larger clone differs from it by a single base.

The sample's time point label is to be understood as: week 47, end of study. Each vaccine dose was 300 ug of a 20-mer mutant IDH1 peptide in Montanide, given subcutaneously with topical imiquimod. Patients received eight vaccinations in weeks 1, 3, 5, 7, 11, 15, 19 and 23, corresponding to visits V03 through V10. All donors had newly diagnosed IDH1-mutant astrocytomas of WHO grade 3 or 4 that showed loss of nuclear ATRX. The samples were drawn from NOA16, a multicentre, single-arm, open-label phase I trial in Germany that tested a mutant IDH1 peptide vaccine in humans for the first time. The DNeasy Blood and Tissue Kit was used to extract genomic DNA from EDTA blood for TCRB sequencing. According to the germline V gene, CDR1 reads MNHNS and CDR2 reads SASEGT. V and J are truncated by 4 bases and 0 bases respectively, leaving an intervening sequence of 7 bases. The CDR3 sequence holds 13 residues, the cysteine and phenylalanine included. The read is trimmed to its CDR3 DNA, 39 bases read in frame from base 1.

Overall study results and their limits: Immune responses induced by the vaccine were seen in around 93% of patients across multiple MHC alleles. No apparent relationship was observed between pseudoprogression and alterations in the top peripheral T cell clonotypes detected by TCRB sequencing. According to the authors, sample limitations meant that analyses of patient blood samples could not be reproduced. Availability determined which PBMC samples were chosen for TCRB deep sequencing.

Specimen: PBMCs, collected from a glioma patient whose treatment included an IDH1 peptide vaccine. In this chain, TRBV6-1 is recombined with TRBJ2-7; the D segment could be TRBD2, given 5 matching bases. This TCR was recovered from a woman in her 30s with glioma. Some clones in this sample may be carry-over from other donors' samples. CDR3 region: CASSARGSYEQYF. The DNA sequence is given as TGTGCCAGCAGTGCACGGGGCTCCTACGAGCAGTACTTC.